Following are 18 T cell receptor beta chains from one sample sequenced in a study of radiotherapy plus CTLA-4 blockade in lung cancer. Assay: immunoSEQ multiplex PCR; the TCRdb copy retains only in-frame clones and omits some. The sample lists 45,000 or so clones; approximately 79% were seen once. Sequenced here: peripheral blood, sampled from a patient treated with radiotherapy plus ipilimumab. These receptors were collected from a human donor with non-small cell lung cancer who had stable disease on radiotherapy plus ipilimumab.

This chain uses TRBV6-1 with TRBJ2-7; D is possibly TRBD1 (6 bases). The CDR3 contains 15 residues. CDR1 is MNHNS, CDR2 SASEGT, per germline. The germline V and J ends were trimmed by 6 bases and 0 bases, with 15 bases remaining between them. CDR3 in DNA: TGTGCCAGCAGCGCCTCTTGGACAGCCTCCTACGAGCAGTACGTC. It codes for CASSASWTASYEQYV.

V gene TRBV28 combines with J gene TRBJ1-5; 7 bases match TRBD1. Germline loops: CDR1 MDHEN, CDR2 SYDVKM. With 4 bases clipped from V and 6 bases from J, the junction kept 6 bases outside the gene matches. The CDR3 totals 14 residues. Here the CDR3 reads CASSSTGAGQPQHF. In DNA form, the CDR3 reads TGTGCCAGCAGTTCCACAGGGGCGGGTCAGCCCCAGCATTTT.

V is TRBV7-2 and J is TRBJ1-2; possible D gene TRBD1, 5 bases. V lost 7 bases and J lost 7, with 13 bases in between. Germline CDR1 and CDR2: SGHTA and FQGNSA. The CDR3 length is 12 residues. CDR3 loop: CASTQGFAGYTF. The CDR3, as DNA: TGTGCCAGCACCCAGGGCTTTGCTGGCTACACCTTC.

The chain combines TRBV7-2 with TRBJ2-1; D may be TRBD1 (6 bases). The CDR3 length is 15 residues. Germline V gives CDR1 SGHTA, CDR2 FQGNSA. Trimming removed 4 bases at V and 0 bases at J, with 10 bases between. The CDR3 loop reads CASSSQGYSYNEQFF. The CDR3 DNA is TGTGCCAGCAGCTCACAGGGATACTCCTACAATGAGCAGTTCTTC.

V usage is TRBV7-2 and J usage is TRBJ1-4; no reliable D call. CDR1 SGHTA and CDR2 FQGNSA come from the germline V gene. This CDR3 contains 14 residues. Trimming removed 2 bases from V and 5 bases from J, with 9 bases in between. Written as DNA, the CDR3 is TGTGCCAGCAGCTTAAACGGCGGAAATGAAAAACTGTTTTTT. It translates to CASSLNGGNEKLFF.

This clone appeared once. The V and J genes are TRBV2 and TRBJ2-7; 7 positions agree with TRBD1. This CDR3 region has 13 residues. Trimming at V came to 6 bases and at J to 3 bases, leaving 5 bases not matched to a gene. CDR1 is SNHLY, CDR2 FYNNEI, per germline. CDR3 residues: CASRRDRDYEQYV. CDR3 coding DNA: TGTGCCAGCAGGAGAGACAGGGACTACGAGCAGTACGTC.

The chain employs TRBV5-1 and TRBJ1-2, with D tentatively TRBD1 (6 bases). The germline V gene encodes CDR1 SGHRS and CDR2 YFSETQ. The CDR3 extends over 16 amino acids. The germline V and J ends were trimmed by 5 bases and 0 bases, with 17 bases remaining between them. The CDR3 DNA sequence: TGCGCCAGCAGTCCGGGGGGGCAGCGGACTAACTATGGCTACACCTTC. Translated: CASSPGGQRTNYGYTF.

This clone was counted between two and nine times. J is TRBJ1-3 and V is TRBV4-2; unclear D gene. Germline V gene lookup returns CDR1 LGHNA and CDR2 YNFKEQ. This CDR3 has 14 amino acids. V was cut by 1 base and J by 0 bases, with 4 bases left in between. The CDR3 sequence: CASSQVGSGNTIYF. CDR3 in DNA: TGTGCCAGCAGCCAAGTAGGCTCTGGAAACACCATATATTTT.

The V and J genes are TRBV13 and TRBJ2-1, with 13 positions matching TRBD2. The CDR3 runs to 15 residues. The V and J ends lost 4 bases and 8 bases, in that order; junction bases with no gene match: 5. In germline, CDR1 is PRHDT, CDR2 FYEKMQ (reference sequence). Here the CDR3 DNA reads TGTGCCAGCAGCTCGGGACTAGCGGGGACCTATGAGCAGTTCTTC. This encodes CASSSGLAGTYEQFF.

The CDR3 bases are TGTGCCAGCAGTTGGCAGGGAAGGCATCAGCCCCAGCATTTT. Residues: CASSWQGRHQPQHF. The chain uses TRBV6-5 and TRBJ1-5; a weak D match, TRBD1 (5 bases). Germline lookup yields CDR1 MNHEY and CDR2 SVGAGI. The CDR3 spans 14 residues. The V end lost 4 bases, the J end lost 5 bases, and 12 bases lay between the germline ends.

V usage is TRBV7-8 and J usage is TRBJ2-7; D gene ambiguous. CDR1 is SGHVS and CDR2 is FQNEAQ in the germline V gene. V was clipped by 7 bases and J by 1 base, with 11 bases between them. This CDR3 contains 13 residues. The DNA for the CDR3 is TGTGCCAGCATCGACACTAATTCCTACGAGCAGTACTTC. It translates to CASIDTNSYEQYF.

The chain recombines TRBV7-2 with TRBJ2-3; D is ambiguous. Trimming cost V 5 bases and J 2 bases, with 11 bases left between them. CDR3 length equals 14 residues. Germline V gives CDR1 SGHTA, CDR2 FQGNSA. The CDR3 DNA follows: TGTGCCAGCAGCGCCTCCAGGTACACAGATACGCAGTATTTT. Protein sequence: CASSASRYTDTQYF. The whole variable domain, filled in from reference TRBV7-2 and TRBJ2-3, reads GAGVSQSPSNKVTEKGKDVELRCDPISGHTALYWYRQSLGQGLEFLIYFQGNSAPDKSGLPSDRFSAERTGGSVSTLTIQRTQQEDSAVYLCASSASRYTDTQYFGPGTRLTVL.

In this sample, this clone is medium-sized (0.01 to 0.1%). The V call is TRBV6-8, the J call TRBJ2-1, with TRBD2 identical over 8 bases. J lost 1 base, V lost 3 bases, and 5 bases had no gene match. Germline V gene sequence: CDR1 MNHGY, CDR2 SAAAGT. This CDR3 has 16 residues. The CDR3: CASSYRGGVSYNEQFF. The CDR3 nucleotides are TGTGCCAGCAGTTATCGGGGGGGCGTTTCCTACAATGAGCAGTTCTTC.

This clone was detected once. V usage is TRBV7-9 and J usage is TRBJ2-1, with D perhaps assigned TRBD1 or TRBD2 (6 bases each). In germline, CDR1 is SEHNR, CDR2 FQNEAQ (reference sequence). The CDR3 has 15 residues. V was cut by 1 base and J by 5 bases, with 12 bases left in between. The CDR3 nucleotides are TGTGCCAGCAGCTTAGTATCGGGGGCTAACAATGAGCAGTTCTTC. It is translated as CASSLVSGANNEQFF.

The chain links TRBV9 to TRBJ2-5; perhaps TRBD1 as D (7 bases). In germline, CDR1 is SGDLS, CDR2 YYNGEE. The ends were cut back, 0 bases at V and 2 bases at J, with 14 bases in the middle. The CDR3 has 16 amino acids. CDR3 in amino acids: CASSVAAGQIQETQYF. The CDR3, as DNA: TGTGCCAGCAGCGTAGCTGCGGGACAGATACAAGAGACCCAGTACTTC.

This rearrangement joins TRBV19 to TRBJ1-5; D remains ambiguous. The CDR3 covers 14 residues. Germline CDR1 reads LNHDA; CDR2 reads SQIVND (reference sequence). The V and J ends lost 0 bases and 6 bases respectively, with 9 bases between them. In DNA form, the CDR3 reads TGTGCCAGTAGTATAGAGCCACGAAGTCAGCCCCAGCATTTT. Its translation is CASSIEPRSQPQHF.

V and J are TRBV18 and TRBJ1-2; the D gene is possibly TRBD1 (5 bases). The V gene's germline CDR1 is KGHSH and CDR2 LQKENI. This CDR3 contains 14 residues. Between the trimmed V and J ends, which lost 6 bases and 7 bases, there was a span of 18 bases. The CDR3 here is CASSSYGGQGGYTF. CDR3 DNA sequence: TGTGCCAGCTCGTCATACGGCGGGCAGGGTGGCTACACCTTC.

V gene TRBV5-4 combines with J gene TRBJ2-3; the D is unclear. V was pared by 2 bases and J by 0 bases, with 10 bases between. Per the germline V gene, CDR1 is SGHNT and CDR2 is YYREEE (reference sequence). This CDR3 spans 15 amino acids. The CDR3 protein is CASSLPDTSTDTQYF. In nucleotides, the CDR3 is TGTGCCAGCAGCTTACCAGACACTAGCACAGATACGCAGTATTTT. Drawing the rest from reference TRBV5-4 and TRBJ2-3, the complete variable domain is ETGVTQSPTHLIKTRGQQVTLRCSSQSGHNTVSWYQQALGQGPQFIFQYYREEENGRGNFPPRFSGLQFPNYSSELNVNALELDDSALYLCASSLPDTSTDTQYFGPGTRLTVL.